These 17 T cell receptor beta chains share one sample of origin, sequenced in a study of T cells after yellow fever vaccination. MiXCR was run by TCRdb on the 5' RACE reads, yielding one entry per CDR3 protein. This table holds hundreds of thousands of distinct CDR3 sequences, roughly 8.4% found once. The starting material was PBMCs, obtained around 45 days after the first yellow fever vaccination. The receptors here all came from a man younger than 30 who received the YFV17D yellow fever vaccine.

Ten or more counts support this clonotype. The J gene is TRBJ1-3, the V gene TRBV6-5; D is uncertain. The CDR3 is 13 residues long. Looked up from germline, CDR1 is MNHEY and CDR2 is SVGAGI. V was trimmed by 0 bases and J by 4 bases, leaving 4 bases between them. This chain's CDR3 is CASSYSRGNTIYF. The CDR3, as DNA: TGTGCCAGCAGTTACTCCAGGGGAAACACCATATATTTT.

This clonotype occurred a few times. The rearrangement joins TRBV29-1 to TRBJ1-3; no reliable D call. From germline, CDR1 is SQVTM and CDR2 ANQGSEA. This CDR3 has 13 residues. Trimming pared 0 bases from V and 3 bases from J, leaving 6 bases between. The CDR3 spells CSVEEGIGNTIYF. The DNA of the CDR3 is TGCAGCGTTGAAGAAGGAATTGGAAACACCATATATTTT. Using reference TRBV29-1 and TRBJ1-3 for the parts outside the CDR3, the full variable domain is SAVISQKPSRDICQRGTSLTIQCQVDSQVTMMFWYRQQPGQSLTLIATANQGSEATYESGFVIDKFPISRPNLTFSTLTVSNMSPEDSSIYLCSVEEGIGNTIYFGEGSWLTVV.

Here the CDR3 DNA reads TGTGCCAGCAGTCTAGGACAGGGAGTCTCCTACGAGCAGTACTTC. Its translation is CASSLGQGVSYEQYF. The V call is TRBV6-1, the J call TRBJ2-7; TRBD1 matches at 8 bases. CDR3 length equals 15 residues. Losses at the gene ends were 5 bases for V and 0 bases for J; bases not matched to a gene: 6. The V gene's germline CDR1 is MNHNS and CDR2 SASEGT.

This clonotype has a handful of counts. V and J are TRBV6-5 and TRBJ1-5, with D unresolved. This CDR3 has 12 amino acids. Germline CDR1 MNHEY, CDR2 SVGAGI. V was shortened by 3 bases and J by 6 bases, with 6 bases between the two germline ends. The chain's CDR3 is CASSYLGQPQHF. The CDR3 DNA sequence: TGTGCCAGCAGTTATCTAGGTCAGCCCCAGCATTTT.

This clonotype has ten or more counts. The V call is TRBV11-2, the J call TRBJ2-5; TRBD2 aligns across 9 bases. V lost 7 bases to trimming and J lost 3 bases; unmatched junction nucleotides: 3. This CDR3 spans 13 amino acids. Germline lookup yields CDR1 SGHAT and CDR2 FQNNGV. The CDR3 DNA follows: TGTGCCAGCAAGATAGCGGGGGAAGAGACCCAGTACTTC. It translates to CASKIAGEETQYF.

This clonotype was found many times. The chain recombines TRBV4-1 with TRBJ2-5; tentative D call: TRBD2 (5 bases). Germline CDR1 reads MGHRA; CDR2 reads YSYEKL. V was trimmed by 4 bases and J by 3 bases, leaving 12 bases between them. The CDR3 length is 14 residues. The CDR3 reads CASSPLPGKETQYF. The CDR3, as DNA: TGCGCCAGCAGCCCCCTCCCGGGGAAAGAGACCCAGTACTTC.

The chain links TRBV7-3 to TRBJ2-5, with 8 nucleotides matching TRBD1. J gave up 4 bases and V 1 base, and 2 bases lay outside the gene matches. Germline CDR1 and CDR2: SGHTA and FQGTGA. CDR3 length equals 14 residues. The CDR3 sequence is CASSLSGQGETQYF. The CDR3 DNA is TGTGCCAGCAGCTTAAGCGGACAGGGAGAGACCCAGTACTTC.

The chain has TRBV7-2 and TRBJ2-1; 10 nucleotides line up with TRBD2. Looked up from germline, CDR1 is SGHTA and CDR2 is FQGNSA. Trimming cost V 6 bases and J 0 bases; bases outside gene matches: 5. This CDR3 has 16 residues. The CDR3 sequence: CASRRAGGSSYNEQFF. DNA of the CDR3: TGTGCCAGCAGGCGAGCGGGGGGGAGCTCCTACAATGAGCAGTTCTTC.

Many counts were recorded for this clonotype. This rearrangement joins TRBV5-6 to TRBJ1-1; weak D call: TRBD1 (6 bases). This CDR3 is 14 amino acids long. Germline values: CDR1 SGHDT, CDR2 YYEEEE. With 5 bases removed from V and 3 bases from J, the gap between germline ends came to 14 bases. CDR3 protein: CASSYPPGDTEAFF. CDR3 DNA sequence: TGTGCCAGCAGTTATCCCCCAGGGGACACTGAAGCTTTCTTT.

The chain recombines TRBV4-3 with TRBJ2-2, with 11 bases fitting TRBD2. J gave up 1 base and V 4 bases, and 11 bases lay outside the gene matches. The CDR3 consists of 19 residues. Per germline, CDR1 LGHNA and CDR2 YSLEER. CDR3: CASSRGVAGGFRNTGELFF. The CDR3 DNA is TGCGCCAGCAGCCGCGGGGTAGCGGGGGGGTTTAGGAACACCGGGGAGCTGTTTTTT.

This clonotype was seen a few times. The chain employs TRBV6-1 and TRBJ2-1; no reliable D call. The CDR3 covers 15 residues. The germline V gene has CDR1 MNHNS and CDR2 SASEGT. Trimming took 6 bases from V and 0 from J, leaving 12 bases between them. The CDR3 spells CASRRLQSSYNEQFF. CDR3 nucleotide sequence: TGTGCCAGCAGAAGGCTACAGAGCTCCTACAATGAGCAGTTCTTC.

The sample holds many counts of this clonotype. The gene calls are TRBV11-2 and TRBJ1-6, with 10 bases lining up with TRBD1. The CDR3 is 16 residues long. Germline V gene lookup returns CDR1 SGHAT and CDR2 FQNNGV. The V gene end was trimmed by 3 bases and the J gene end by 10 bases; junction bases not matched to a gene: 9. The CDR3 loop is CASSFGQGGIGSPLHF. The CDR3 region has the DNA TGTGCCAGCAGCTTTGGACAGGGGGGGATAGGGTCACCCCTCCACTTT. Together with reference TRBV11-2 and TRBJ1-6, the CDR3 gives the full variable domain: EAGVAQSPRYKIIEKRQSVAFWCNPISGHATLYWYQQILGQGPKLLIQFQNNGVVDDSQLPKDRFSAERLKGVDSTLKIQPAKLEDSAVYLCASSFGQGGIGSPLHFGNGTRLTVT.

This clonotype has just a few counts. J is TRBJ1-2 and V is TRBV5-6; 7 bases are shared with TRBD1. Germline lookup yields CDR1 SGHDT and CDR2 YYEEEE. The CDR3 runs 13 residues. V lost 4 bases and J lost 3; bases outside the gene matches: 3. In nucleotides, the CDR3 is TGTGCCAGCAGCGGCGGGACAGACTATGGCTACACCTTC. Amino acids: CASSGGTDYGYTF. Full variable domain (outside the CDR3, taken from reference TRBV5-6 and TRBJ1-2): DAGVTQSPTHLIKTRGQQVTLRCSPKSGHDTVSWYQQALGQGPQFIFQYYEEEERQRGNFPDRFSGHQFPNYSSELNVNALLLGDSALYLCASSGGTDYGYTFGSGTRLTVV.

This clonotype showed up many times. V gene TRBV6-5 combines with J gene TRBJ1-6, with unresolved D. Looked up from germline, CDR1 is MNHEY and CDR2 is SVGAGI. V gave up 2 bases and J gave up 0 bases, with 2 bases separating them. The CDR3 runs 14 residues. The CDR3 is CASSYSSYNSPLHF. For the CDR3, the DNA is TGTGCCAGCAGTTACAGCTCCTATAATTCACCCCTCCACTTT.

This clonotype was picked up a small number of times. The chain has TRBV14 and TRBJ2-1, with TRBD2 matching over 14 bases. The CDR3 contains 18 residues. V was clipped by 4 bases and J by 4 bases; unmatched bases: 9. Germline V gene lookup returns CDR1 SGHDN and CDR2 FVKESK. CDR3 in amino acids: CASSPTSGGARRYNEQFF. Written as DNA, the CDR3 is TGTGCCAGCAGCCCGACTAGCGGGGGGGCCCGTCGATACAATGAGCAGTTCTTC.

The genes are TRBV7-8 and TRBJ2-7; D remains ambiguous. Germline V lookup: CDR1 SGHVS, CDR2 FQNEAQ. The CDR3 spans 14 residues. V lost 1 base to trimming and J lost 5 bases, with 12 bases between them. This CDR3 reads CASSLGAQVDEQYF. The DNA for the CDR3 is TGTGCCAGCAGCTTAGGGGCCCAAGTCGACGAGCAGTACTTC.

As for this clonotype: At one of its ends the junction is not consistent with the germline gene, which may arise from a read error. CDR3 in DNA: TGTGCCAGCAGCCTAGCCGAGGCCACTGAAGCTTTCTTT. This sequence encodes CASSLAEATEAFF. This chain links TRBV7-8 with TRBJ1-1; D unclear. Per germline, CDR1 SGHVS and CDR2 FQNEAQ. There are 13 residues in the CDR3.